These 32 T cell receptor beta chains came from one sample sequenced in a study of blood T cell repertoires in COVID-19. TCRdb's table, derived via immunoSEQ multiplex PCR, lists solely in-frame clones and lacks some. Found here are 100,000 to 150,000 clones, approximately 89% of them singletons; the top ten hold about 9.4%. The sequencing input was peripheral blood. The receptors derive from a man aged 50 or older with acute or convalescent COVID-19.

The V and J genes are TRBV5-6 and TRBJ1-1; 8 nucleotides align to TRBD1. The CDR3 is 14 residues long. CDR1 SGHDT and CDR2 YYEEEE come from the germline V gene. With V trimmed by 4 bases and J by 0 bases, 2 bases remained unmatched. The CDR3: CASSPTGVNTEAFF. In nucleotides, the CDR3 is TGTGCCAGCAGCCCGACAGGGGTGAACACTGAAGCTTTCTTT.

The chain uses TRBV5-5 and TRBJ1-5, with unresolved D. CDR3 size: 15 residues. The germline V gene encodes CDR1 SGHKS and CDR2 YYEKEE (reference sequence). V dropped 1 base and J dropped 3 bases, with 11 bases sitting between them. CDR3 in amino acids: CASSLLSHSNQPQHF. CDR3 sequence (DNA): TGTGCCAGCAGCTTGTTGTCCCACTCCAATCAGCCCCAGCATTTT.

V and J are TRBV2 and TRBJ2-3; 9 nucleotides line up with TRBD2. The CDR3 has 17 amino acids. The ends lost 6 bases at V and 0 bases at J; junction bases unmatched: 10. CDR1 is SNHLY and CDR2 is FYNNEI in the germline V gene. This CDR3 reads CASSRAGGPRSTDTQYF. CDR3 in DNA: TGTGCCAGCAGCCGGGCGGGAGGGCCTCGAAGCACAGATACGCAGTATTTT.

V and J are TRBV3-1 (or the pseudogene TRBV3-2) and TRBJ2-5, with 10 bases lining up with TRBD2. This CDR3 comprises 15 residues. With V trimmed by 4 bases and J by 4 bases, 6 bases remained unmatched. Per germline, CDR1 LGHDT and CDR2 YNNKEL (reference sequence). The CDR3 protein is CASSRQSSGGETQYF. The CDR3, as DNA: TGTGCCAGCAGCCGACAATCTAGCGGGGGAGAGACCCAGTACTTC.

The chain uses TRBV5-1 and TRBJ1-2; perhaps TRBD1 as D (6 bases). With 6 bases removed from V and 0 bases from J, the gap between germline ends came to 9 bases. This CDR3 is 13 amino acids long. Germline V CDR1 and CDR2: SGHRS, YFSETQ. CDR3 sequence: CASTAGANYGYTF. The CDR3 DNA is TGCGCCAGCACGGCAGGGGCTAACTATGGCTACACCTTC.

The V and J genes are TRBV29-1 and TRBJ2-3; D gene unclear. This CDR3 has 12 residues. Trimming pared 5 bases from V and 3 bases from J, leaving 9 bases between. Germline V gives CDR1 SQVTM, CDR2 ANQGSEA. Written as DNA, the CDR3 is TGCAGCGTTTCCTTAGAGACAGATACGCAGTATTTT. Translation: CSVSLETDTQYF.

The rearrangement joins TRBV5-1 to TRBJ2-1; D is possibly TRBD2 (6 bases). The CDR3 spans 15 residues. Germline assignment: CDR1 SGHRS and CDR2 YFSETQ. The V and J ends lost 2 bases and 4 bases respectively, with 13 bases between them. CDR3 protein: CASSFGGNFYNEQFF. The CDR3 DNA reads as TGCGCCAGCAGCTTTGGAGGGAACTTTTACAATGAGCAGTTCTTC.

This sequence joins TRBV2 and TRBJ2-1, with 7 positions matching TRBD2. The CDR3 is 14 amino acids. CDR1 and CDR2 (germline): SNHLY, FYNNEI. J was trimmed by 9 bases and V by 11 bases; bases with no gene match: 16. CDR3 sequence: CAGANRGRAAEQFF. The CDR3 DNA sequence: TGTGCCGGAGCGAACCGAGGGAGGGCTGCTGAGCAGTTCTTC.

The CDR3, as DNA: TGTGCCAGCAGTTTCATCGGGACAGGGACAAGAAGTGGGGCTGAAAAACTGTTTTTT. Translation: CASSFIGTGTRSGAEKLFF. J is TRBJ1-4 and V is TRBV28; 9 nucleotides line up with TRBD1. This CDR3 contains 19 residues. Germline CDR1 reads MDHEN; CDR2 reads SYDVKM. The V gene end was trimmed by 3 bases and the J gene end by 7 bases; junction bases not matched to a gene: 18.

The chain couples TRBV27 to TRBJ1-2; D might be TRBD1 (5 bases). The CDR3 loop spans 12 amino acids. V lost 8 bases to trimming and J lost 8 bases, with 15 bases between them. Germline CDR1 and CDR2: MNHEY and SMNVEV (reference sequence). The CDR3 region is CASSGGVRGYTF. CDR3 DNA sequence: TGTGCCAGCTCCGGGGGGGTCCGAGGCTACACCTTC.

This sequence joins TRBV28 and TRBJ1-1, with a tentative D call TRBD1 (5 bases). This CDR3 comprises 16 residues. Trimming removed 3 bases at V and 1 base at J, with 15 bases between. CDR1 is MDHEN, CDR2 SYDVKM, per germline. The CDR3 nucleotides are TGTGCCAGCAGTTTTCCCCAAAGAACAGGGAACACTGAAGCTTTCTTT. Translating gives CASSFPQRTGNTEAFF.

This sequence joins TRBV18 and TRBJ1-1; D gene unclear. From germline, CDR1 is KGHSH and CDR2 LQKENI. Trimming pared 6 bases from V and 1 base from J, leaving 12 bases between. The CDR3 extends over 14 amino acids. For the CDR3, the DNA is TGTGCCAGCTCGGGAGATCGGCAGAACACTGAAGCTTTCTTT. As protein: CASSGDRQNTEAFF. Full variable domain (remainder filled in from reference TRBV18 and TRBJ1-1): NAGVMQNPRHLVRRRGQEARLRCSPMKGHSHVYWYRQLPEEGLKFMVYLQKENIIDESGMPKERFSAEFPKEGPSILRIQQVVRGDSAAYFCASSGDRQNTEAFFGQGTRLTVV.

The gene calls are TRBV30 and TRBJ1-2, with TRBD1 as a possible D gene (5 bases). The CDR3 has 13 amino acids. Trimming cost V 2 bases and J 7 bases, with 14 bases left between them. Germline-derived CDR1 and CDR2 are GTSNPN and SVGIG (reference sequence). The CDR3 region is CAWSPRGNAGYTF. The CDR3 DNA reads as TGTGCCTGGAGTCCACGGGGGAATGCTGGCTACACCTTC.

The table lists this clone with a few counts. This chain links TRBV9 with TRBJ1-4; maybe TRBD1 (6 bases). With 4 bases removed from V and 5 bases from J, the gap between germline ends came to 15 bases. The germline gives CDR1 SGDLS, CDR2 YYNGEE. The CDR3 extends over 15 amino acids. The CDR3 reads CASSREAGTNEKLFF. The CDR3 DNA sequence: TGTGCCAGCAGCCGGGAAGCAGGGACAAATGAAAAACTGTTTTTT.

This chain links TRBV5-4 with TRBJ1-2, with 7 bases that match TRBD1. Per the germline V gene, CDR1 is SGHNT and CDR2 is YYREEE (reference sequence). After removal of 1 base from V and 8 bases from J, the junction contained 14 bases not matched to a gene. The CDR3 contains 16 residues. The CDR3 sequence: CASSLPLRQGHSGYTF. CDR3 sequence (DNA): TGTGCCAGCAGCTTGCCTTTGAGACAGGGTCATTCGGGCTACACCTTC.

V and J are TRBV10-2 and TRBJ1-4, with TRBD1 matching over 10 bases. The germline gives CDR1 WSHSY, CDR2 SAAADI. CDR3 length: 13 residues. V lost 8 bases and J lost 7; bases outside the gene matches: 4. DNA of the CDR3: TGCGCCAGCTGGGACAGGGGAAGTGAAAAACTGTTTTTT. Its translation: CASWDRGSEKLFF.

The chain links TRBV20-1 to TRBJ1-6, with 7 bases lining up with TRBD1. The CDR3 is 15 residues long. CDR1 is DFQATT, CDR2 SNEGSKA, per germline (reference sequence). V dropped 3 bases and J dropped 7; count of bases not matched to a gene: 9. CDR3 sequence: CSASHSGRGNSPLHF. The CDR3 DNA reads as TGCAGTGCTAGTCACAGCGGCAGGGGGAATTCACCCCTCCACTTT.

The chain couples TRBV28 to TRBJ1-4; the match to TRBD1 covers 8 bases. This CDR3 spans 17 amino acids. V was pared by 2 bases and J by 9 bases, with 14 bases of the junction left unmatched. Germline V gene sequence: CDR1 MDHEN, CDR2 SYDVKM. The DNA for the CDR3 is TGTGCCAGCAGTTTACCCCCGACCGGACAGGGAGGGAAAAAACTGTTTTTT. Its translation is CASSLPPTGQGGKKLFF.

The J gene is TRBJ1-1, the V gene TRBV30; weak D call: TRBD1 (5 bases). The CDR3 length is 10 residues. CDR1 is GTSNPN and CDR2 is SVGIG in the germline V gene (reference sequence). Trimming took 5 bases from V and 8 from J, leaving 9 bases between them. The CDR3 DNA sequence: TGTGCCTGGGAAAGGGGCGAAGCTTTCTTT. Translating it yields CAWERGEAFF. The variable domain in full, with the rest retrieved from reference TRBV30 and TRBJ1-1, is SQTIHQWPATLVQPVGSPLSLECTVEGTSNPNLYWYRQAAGRGLQLLFYSVGIGQISSEVPQNLSASRPQDRQFILSSKKLLLSDSGFYLCAWERGEAFFGQGTRLTVV.

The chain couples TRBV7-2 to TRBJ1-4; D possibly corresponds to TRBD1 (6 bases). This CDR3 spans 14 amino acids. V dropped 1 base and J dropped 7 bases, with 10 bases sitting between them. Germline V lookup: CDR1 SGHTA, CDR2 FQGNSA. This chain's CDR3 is CASSLGGTSEKLFF. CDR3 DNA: TGTGCCAGCAGCTTAGGGGGGACAAGTGAAAAACTGTTTTTT. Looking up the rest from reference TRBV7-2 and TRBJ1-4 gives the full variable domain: GAGVSQSPSNKVTEKGKDVELRCDPISGHTALYWYRQSLGQGLEFLIYFQGNSAPDKSGLPSDRFSAERTGGSVSTLTIQRTQQEDSAVYLCASSLGGTSEKLFFGSGTQLSVL.

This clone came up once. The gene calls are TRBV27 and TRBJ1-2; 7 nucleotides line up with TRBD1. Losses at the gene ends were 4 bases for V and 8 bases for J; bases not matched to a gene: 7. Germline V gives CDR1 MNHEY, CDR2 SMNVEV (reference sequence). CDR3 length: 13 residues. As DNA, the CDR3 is TGTGCCAGCAGTTCCCAGGGGGTGGGAGGCTACACCTTC. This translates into CASSSQGVGGYTF.

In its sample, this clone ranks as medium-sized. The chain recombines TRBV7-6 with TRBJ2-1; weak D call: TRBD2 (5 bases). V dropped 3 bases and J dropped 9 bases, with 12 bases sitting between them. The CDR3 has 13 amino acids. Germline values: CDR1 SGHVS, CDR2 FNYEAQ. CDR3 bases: TGTGCCAGCAGCTTTTTCGGGATGGGTGAGCAGTTCTTC. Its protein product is CASSFFGMGEQFF.

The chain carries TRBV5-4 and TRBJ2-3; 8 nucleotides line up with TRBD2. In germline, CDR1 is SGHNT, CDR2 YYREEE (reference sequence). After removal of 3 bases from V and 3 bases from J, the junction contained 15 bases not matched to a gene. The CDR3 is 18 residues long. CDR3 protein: CASSWGVGGSGETDTQYF. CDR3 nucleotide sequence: TGTGCCAGCAGCTGGGGGGTTGGGGGTAGCGGGGAGACAGATACGCAGTATTTT.

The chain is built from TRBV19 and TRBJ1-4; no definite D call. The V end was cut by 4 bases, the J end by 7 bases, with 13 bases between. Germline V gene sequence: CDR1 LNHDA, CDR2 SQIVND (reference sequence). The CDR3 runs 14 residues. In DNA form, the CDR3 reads TGTGCCAGTAGTAAGGAGGGAGGATTTGAAAAACTGTTTTTT. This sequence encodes CASSKEGGFEKLFF.

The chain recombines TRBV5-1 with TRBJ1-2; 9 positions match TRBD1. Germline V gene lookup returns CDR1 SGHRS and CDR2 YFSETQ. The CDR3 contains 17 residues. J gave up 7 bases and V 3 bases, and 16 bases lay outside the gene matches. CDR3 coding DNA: TGCGCCAGCAGCTCGGACGCGGGACAGGGCCCTCTGGCTGGCTACACCTTC. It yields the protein CASSSDAGQGPLAGYTF.

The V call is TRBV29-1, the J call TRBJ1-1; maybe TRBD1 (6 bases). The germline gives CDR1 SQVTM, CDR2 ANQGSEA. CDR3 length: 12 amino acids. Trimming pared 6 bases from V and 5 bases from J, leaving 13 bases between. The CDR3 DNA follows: TGCAGCGTGGGGGCGGCGGGTACTGAAGCTTTCTTT. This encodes CSVGAAGTEAFF.

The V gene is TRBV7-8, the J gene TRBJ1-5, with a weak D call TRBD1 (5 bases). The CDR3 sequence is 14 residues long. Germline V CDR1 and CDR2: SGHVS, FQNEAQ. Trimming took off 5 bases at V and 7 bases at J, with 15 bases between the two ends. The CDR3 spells CASSAWGDGQPQHF. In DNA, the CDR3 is TGTGCCAGCAGCGCGTGGGGGGATGGGCAGCCCCAGCATTTT.

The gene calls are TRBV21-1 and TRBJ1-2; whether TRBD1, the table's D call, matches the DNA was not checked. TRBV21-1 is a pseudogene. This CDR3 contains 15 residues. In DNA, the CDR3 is TGTGCCAGCAGCAAAGTGAACAGGGGCGCGGATGGCTACACCTTC. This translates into CASSKVNRGADGYTF.

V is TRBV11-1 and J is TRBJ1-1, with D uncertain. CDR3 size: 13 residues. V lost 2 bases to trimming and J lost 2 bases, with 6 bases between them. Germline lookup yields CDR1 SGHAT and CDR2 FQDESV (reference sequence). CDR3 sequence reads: CASSLQTNTEAFF. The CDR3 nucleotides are TGTGCCAGCAGCTTACAGACAAACACTGAAGCTTTCTTT. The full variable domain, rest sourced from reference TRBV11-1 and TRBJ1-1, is EAEVAQSPRYKITEKSQAVAFWCDPISGHATLYWYRQILGQGPELLVQFQDESVVDDSQLPKDRFSAERLKGVDSTLKIQPAELGDSAMYLCASSLQTNTEAFFGQGTRLTVV.

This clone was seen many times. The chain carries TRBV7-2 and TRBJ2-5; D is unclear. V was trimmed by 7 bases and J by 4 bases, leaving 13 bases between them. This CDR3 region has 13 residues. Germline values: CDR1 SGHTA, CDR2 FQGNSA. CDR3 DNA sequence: TGTGCCAGCAACGGCCTAGGCGGAGAGACCCAGTACTTC. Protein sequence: CASNGLGGETQYF.

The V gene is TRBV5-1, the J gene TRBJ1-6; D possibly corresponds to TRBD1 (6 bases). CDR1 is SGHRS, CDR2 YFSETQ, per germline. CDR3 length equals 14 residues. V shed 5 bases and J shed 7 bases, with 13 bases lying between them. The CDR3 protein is CASSSNRANSPLHF. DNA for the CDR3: TGCGCCAGCAGTTCGAACAGGGCCAATTCACCCCTCCACTTT.

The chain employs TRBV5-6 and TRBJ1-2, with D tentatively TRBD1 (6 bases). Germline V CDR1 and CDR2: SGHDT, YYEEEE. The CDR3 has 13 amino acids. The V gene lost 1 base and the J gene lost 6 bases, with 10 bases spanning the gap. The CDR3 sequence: CASSLSRGNGYTF. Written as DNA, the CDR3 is TGTGCCAGCAGCTTGTCCAGGGGCAATGGCTACACCTTC. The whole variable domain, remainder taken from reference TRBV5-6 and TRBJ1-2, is DAGVTQSPTHLIKTRGQQVTLRCSPKSGHDTVSWYQQALGQGPQFIFQYYEEEERQRGNFPDRFSGHQFPNYSSELNVNALLLGDSALYLCASSLSRGNGYTFGSGTRLTVV.